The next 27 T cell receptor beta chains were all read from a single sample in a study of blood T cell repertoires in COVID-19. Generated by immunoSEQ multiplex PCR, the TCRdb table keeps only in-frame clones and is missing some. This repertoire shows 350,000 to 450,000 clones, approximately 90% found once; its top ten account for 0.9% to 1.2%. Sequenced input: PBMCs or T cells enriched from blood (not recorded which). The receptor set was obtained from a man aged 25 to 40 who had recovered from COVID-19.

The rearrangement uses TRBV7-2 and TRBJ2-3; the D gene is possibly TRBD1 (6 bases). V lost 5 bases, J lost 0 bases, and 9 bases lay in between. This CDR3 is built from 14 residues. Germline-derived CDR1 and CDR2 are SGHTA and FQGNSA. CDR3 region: CASSTDSSTDTQYF. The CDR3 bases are TGTGCCAGCAGCACGGACAGCAGCACAGATACGCAGTATTTT.

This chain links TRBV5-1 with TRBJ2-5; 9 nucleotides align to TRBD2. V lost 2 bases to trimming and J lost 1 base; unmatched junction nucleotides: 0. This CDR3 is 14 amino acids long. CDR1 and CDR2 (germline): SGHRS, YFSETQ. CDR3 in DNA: TGCGCCAGCAGCTTACTAGCGGGCCAAGAGACCCAGTACTTC. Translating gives CASSLLAGQETQYF. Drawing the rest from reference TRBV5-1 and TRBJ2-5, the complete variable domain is KAGVTQTPRYLIKTRGQQVTLSCSPISGHRSVSWYQQTPGQGLQFLFEYFSETQRNKGNFPGRFSGRQFSNSRSEMNVSTLELGDSALYLCASSLLAGQETQYFGPGTRLLVL.

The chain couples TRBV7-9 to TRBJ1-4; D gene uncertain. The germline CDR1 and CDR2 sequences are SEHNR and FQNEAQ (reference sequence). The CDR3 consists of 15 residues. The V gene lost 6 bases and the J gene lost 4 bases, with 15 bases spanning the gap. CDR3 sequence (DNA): TGTGCCAGCAGTCCTGGTGCGGGGAATAATGAAAAACTGTTTTTT. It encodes CASSPGAGNNEKLFF.

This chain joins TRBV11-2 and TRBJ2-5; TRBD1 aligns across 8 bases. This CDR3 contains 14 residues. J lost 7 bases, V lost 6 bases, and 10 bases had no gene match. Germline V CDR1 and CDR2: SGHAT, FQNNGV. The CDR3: CASRQTGELGTQYF. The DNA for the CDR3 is TGTGCCAGCAGACAGACAGGGGAGTTGGGGACCCAGTACTTC.

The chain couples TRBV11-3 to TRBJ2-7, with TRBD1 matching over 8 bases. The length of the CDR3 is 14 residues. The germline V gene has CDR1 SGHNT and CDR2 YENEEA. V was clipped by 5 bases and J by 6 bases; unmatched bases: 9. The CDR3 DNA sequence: TGTGCCAGCAGCATCCGATCGGACAGGGCCGAGCAGTACTTC. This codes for CASSIRSDRAEQYF.

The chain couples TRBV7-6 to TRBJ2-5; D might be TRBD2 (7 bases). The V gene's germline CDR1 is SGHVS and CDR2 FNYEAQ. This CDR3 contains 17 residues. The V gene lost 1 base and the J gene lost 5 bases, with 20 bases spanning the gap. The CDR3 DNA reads TGTGCCAGCAGCTTAGGGGCGGGGGCTCAGATATTTGAGACCCAGTACTTC. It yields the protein CASSLGAGAQIFETQYF.

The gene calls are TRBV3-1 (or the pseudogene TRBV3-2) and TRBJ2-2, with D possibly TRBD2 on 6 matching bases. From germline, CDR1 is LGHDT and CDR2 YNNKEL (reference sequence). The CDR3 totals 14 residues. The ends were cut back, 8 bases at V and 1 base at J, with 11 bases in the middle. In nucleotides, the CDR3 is TGTGCCAGCTCGGGACTCTTGAACACCGGGGAGCTGTTTTTT. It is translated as CASSGLLNTGELFF.

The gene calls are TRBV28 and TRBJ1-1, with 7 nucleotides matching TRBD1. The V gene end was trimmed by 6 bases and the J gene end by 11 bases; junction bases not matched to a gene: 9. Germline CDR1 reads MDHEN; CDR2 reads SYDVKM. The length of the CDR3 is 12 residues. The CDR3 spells CASSLATGAAFF. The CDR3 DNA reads TGTGCCAGCAGCTTGGCAACAGGGGCGGCTTTCTTT.

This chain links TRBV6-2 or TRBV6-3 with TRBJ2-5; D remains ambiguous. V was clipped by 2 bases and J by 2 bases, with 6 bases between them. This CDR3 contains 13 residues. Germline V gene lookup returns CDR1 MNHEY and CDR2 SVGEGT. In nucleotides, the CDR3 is TGTGCCAGCAGTTACAACCGGCAAGAGACCCAGTACTTC. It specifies CASSYNRQETQYF.

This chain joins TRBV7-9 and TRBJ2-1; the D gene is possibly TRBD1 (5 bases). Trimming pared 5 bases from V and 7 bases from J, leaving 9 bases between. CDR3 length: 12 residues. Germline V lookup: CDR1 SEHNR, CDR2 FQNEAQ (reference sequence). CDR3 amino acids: CASSHQGNEQFF. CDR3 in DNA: TGTGCCAGCAGCCACCAGGGTAATGAGCAGTTCTTC. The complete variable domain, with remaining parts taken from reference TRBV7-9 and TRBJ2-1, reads DTGVSQNPRHKITKRGQNVTFRCDPISEHNRLYWYRQTLGQGPEFLTYFQNEAQLEKSRLLSDRFSAERPKGSFSTLEIQRTEQGDSAMYLCASSHQGNEQFFGPGTRLTVL.

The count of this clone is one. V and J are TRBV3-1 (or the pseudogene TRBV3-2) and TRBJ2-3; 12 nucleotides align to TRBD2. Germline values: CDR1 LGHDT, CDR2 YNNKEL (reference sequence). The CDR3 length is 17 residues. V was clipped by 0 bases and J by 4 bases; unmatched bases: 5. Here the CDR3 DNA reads TGTGCCAGCAGCCAAGAAAGACTAGCGGGAGTCCCAGATACGCAGTATTTT. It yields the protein CASSQERLAGVPDTQYF.

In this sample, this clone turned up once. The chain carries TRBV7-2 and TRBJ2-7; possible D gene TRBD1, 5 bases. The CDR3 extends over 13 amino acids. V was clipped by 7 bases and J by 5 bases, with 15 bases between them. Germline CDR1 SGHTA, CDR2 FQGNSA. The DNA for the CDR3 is TGTGCCAGCAACTGGCAGGTACAGGACGAGCAGTACTTC. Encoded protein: CASNWQVQDEQYF. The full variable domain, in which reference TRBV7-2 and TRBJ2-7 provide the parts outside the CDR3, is GAGVSQSPSNKVTEKGKDVELRCDPISGHTALYWYRQSLGQGLEFLIYFQGNSAPDKSGLPSDRFSAERTGGSVSTLTIQRTQQEDSAVYLCASNWQVQDEQYFGPGTRLTVT.

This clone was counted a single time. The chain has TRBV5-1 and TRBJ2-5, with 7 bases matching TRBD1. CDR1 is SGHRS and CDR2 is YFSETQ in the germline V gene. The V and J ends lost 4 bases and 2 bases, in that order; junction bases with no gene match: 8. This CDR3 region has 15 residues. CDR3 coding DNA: TGCGCCAGCAGCCATACAGGGGCCGAACAAGAGACCCAGTACTTC. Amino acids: CASSHTGAEQETQYF. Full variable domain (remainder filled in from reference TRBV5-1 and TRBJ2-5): KAGVTQTPRYLIKTRGQQVTLSCSPISGHRSVSWYQQTPGQGLQFLFEYFSETQRNKGNFPGRFSGRQFSNSRSEMNVSTLELGDSALYLCASSHTGAEQETQYFGPGTRLLVL.

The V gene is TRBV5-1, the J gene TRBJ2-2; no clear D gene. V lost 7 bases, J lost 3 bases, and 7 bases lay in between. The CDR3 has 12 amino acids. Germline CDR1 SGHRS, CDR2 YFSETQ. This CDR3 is CASRHDTGELFF. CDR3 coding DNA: TGCGCCAGCCGACACGACACCGGGGAGCTGTTTTTT.

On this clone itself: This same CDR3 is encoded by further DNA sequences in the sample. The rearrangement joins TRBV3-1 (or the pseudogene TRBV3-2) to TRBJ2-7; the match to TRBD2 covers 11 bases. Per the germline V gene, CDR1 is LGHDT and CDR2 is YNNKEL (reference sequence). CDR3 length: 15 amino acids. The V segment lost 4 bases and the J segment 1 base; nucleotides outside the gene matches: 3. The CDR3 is CASSPTSGSSYEQYF. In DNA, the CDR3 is TGTGCCAGCAGCCCAACTAGCGGGAGTTCCTACGAGCAGTACTTC.

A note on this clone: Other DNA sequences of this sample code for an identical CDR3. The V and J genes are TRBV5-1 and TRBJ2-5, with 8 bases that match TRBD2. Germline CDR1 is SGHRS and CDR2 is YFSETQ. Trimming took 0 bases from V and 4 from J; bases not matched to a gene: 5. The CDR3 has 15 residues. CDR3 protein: CASSLGAGGGETQYF. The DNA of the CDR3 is TGCGCCAGCAGCTTGGGCGCGGGAGGAGGAGAGACCCAGTACTTC.

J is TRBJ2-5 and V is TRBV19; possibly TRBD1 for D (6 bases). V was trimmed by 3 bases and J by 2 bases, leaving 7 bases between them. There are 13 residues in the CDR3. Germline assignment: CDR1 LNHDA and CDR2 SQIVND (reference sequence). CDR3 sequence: CASSMGHQETQYF. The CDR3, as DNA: TGTGCCAGTAGTATGGGACATCAAGAGACCCAGTACTTC. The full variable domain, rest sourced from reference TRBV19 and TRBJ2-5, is DGGITQSPKYLFRKEGQNVTLSCEQNLNHDAMYWYRQDPGQGLRLIYYSQIVNDFQKGDIAEGYSVSREKKESFPLTVTSAQKNPTAFYLCASSMGHQETQYFGPGTRLLVL.

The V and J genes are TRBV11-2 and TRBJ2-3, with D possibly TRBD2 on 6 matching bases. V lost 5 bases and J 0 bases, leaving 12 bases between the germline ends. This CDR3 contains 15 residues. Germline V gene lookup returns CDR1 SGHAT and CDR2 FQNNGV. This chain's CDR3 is CASSVRAGSTDTQYF. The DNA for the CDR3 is TGTGCCAGCAGCGTAAGAGCGGGTAGCACAGATACGCAGTATTTT.

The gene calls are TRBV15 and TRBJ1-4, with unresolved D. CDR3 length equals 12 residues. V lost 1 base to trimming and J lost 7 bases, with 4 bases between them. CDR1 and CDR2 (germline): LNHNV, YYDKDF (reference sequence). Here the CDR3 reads CATSRVGEKLFF. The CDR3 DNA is TGTGCCACCAGCAGAGTCGGTGAAAAACTGTTTTTT.

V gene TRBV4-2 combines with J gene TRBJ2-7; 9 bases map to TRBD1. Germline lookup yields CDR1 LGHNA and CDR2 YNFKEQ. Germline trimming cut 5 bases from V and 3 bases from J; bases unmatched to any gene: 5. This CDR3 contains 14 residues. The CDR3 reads CASSARQGGYEQYF. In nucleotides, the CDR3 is TGTGCCAGCAGCGCCAGACAGGGGGGCTACGAGCAGTACTTC.

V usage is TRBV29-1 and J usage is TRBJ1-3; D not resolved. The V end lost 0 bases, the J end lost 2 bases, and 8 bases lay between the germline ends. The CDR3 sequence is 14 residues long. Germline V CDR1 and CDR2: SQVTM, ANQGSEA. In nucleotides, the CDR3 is TGCAGCGTTGAAGATCCGGGGACTGGAAACACCATATATTTT. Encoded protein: CSVEDPGTGNTIYF.

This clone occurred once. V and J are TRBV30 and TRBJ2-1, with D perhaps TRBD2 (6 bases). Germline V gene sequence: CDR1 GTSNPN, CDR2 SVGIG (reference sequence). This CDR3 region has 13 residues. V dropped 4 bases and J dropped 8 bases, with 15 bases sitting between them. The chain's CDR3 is CAWTLAGIYEQFF. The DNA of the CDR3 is TGTGCCTGGACTCTTGCGGGGATATATGAGCAGTTCTTC.

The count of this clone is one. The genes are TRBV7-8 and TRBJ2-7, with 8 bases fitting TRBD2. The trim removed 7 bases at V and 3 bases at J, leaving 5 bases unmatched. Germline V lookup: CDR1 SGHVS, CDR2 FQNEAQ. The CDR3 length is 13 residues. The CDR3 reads CASKGLAGYEQYF. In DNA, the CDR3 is TGTGCCAGCAAGGGGCTAGCGGGCTACGAGCAGTACTTC.

Written as DNA, the CDR3 is TGCGCCAGCAGCTTGGGATCGACAGGGAATTCACCCCTCCACTTT. It codes for CASSLGSTGNSPLHF. This chain uses TRBV5-1 with TRBJ1-6, with 7 bases that match TRBD1. The CDR3 is 15 amino acids. Germline V gene data show CDR1 as SGHRS and CDR2 as YFSETQ. V trimming: 0 bases; J trimming: 7 bases; junction bases outside the gene matches: 4.

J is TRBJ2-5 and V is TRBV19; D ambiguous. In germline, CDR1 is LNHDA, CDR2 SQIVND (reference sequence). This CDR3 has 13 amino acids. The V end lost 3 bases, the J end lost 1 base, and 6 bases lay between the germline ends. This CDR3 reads CASSIRGQETQYF. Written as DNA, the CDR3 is TGTGCCAGTAGTATCAGAGGCCAAGAGACCCAGTACTTC.

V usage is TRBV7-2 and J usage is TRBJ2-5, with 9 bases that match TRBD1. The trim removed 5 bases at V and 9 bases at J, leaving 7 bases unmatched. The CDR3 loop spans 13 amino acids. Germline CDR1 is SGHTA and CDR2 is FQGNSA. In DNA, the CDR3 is TGTGCCAGCAGCAACCTAAGACAGGGGGCCCAGTACTTC. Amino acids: CASSNLRQGAQYF.

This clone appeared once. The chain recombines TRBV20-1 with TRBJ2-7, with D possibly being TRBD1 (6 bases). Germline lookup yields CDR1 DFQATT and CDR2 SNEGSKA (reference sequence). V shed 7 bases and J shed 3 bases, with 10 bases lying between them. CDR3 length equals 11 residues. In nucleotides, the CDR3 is TGCAGTGGACAGGCCCACTACGAGCAGTACTTC. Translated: CSGQAHYEQYF.